A selection of T cell receptor beta chains follows, all from one sample in a study of cytomegalovirus exposure and HLA in healthy donors. Sequencing was performed with immunoSEQ multiplex PCR; in TCRdb, only in-frame clones are kept and a portion is missing. The sample has approximately 200,000 clones, 80% to 85% seen once. Specimen: PBMCs. The receptors were gathered from a boy aged 5-17 years in good health and CMV-seronegative. Each CDR3 is given with its conserved first and last residue. Each record gives: CDR3 protein, CDR3 DNA, D gene, clone size, V gene, J gene. A D gene is named only where the DNA matches it firmly. Expanded clones get a size class; other rows say once, few or many, or leave the size out.

CDR3aa: CAISEPEKTEAFF; CDR3nt: TGTGCCATCAGTGAGCCCGAGAAGACTGAAGCTTTCTTT; d_gene: .; abundance: .; v_gene: TRBV10-3; j_gene: TRBJ1-1
CDR3aa: CAWRGQGAYEQYF; CDR3nt: TGTGCCTGGAGGGGACAGGGGGCCTACGAGCAGTACTTC; d_gene: TRBD1; abundance: once; v_gene: TRBV30; j_gene: TRBJ2-7
CDR3aa: CASSELKPTNTGELFF; CDR3nt: TGTGCCAGTAGTGAACTTAAGCCTACGAACACCGGGGAGCTGTTTTTT; d_gene: .; abundance: few; v_gene: TRBV19; j_gene: TRBJ2-2
CDR3aa: CSVSTGTNYGYTF; CDR3nt: TGCAGCGTTTCGACAGGGACCAACTATGGCTACACCTTC; d_gene: TRBD1; abundance: .; v_gene: TRBV29-1; j_gene: TRBJ1-2
CDR3aa: CASSPLEWEKTEAFF; CDR3nt: TGTGCCAGCTCACCACTTGAGTGGGAGAAAACTGAAGCTTTCTTT; d_gene: .; abundance: .; v_gene: TRBV18; j_gene: TRBJ1-1
CDR3aa: CAWGQGLSPQETQYF; CDR3nt: TGTGCCTGGGGACAGGGGCTCTCACCTCAAGAGACCCAGTACTTC; d_gene: TRBD1; abundance: .; v_gene: TRBV30; j_gene: TRBJ2-5
CDR3aa: CASSYGGGRRTGELFF; CDR3nt: TGTGCCAGCAGTTACGGCGGGGGGCGTCGGACCGGGGAGCTGTTTTTT; d_gene: TRBD2; abundance: .; v_gene: TRBV6-5; j_gene: TRBJ2-2
CDR3aa: CASSGGGISSGNTIYF; CDR3nt: TGTGCCAGCAGCGGGGGGGGGATAAGCTCTGGAAACACCATATATTTT; d_gene: .; abundance: .; v_gene: TRBV9; j_gene: TRBJ1-3
CDR3aa: CASSEGDRMVGGYTF; CDR3nt: TGTGCCAGCAGTGAAGGGGACAGGATGGTTGGTGGCTACACCTTC; d_gene: TRBD1; abundance: .; v_gene: TRBV2; j_gene: TRBJ1-2
CDR3aa: CSVEPGAAYNEQFF; CDR3nt: TGCAGCGTTGAGCCGGGAGCCGCTTACAATGAGCAGTTCTTC; d_gene: .; abundance: .; v_gene: TRBV29-1; j_gene: TRBJ2-1
CDR3aa: CASSLVLGGGYNEQFF; CDR3nt: TGTGCCAGCAGCTTAGTCTTAGGGGGCGGCTACAATGAGCAGTTCTTC; d_gene: TRBD1; abundance: .; v_gene: TRBV7-9; j_gene: TRBJ2-1
CDR3aa: CASSWGQGRGYTF; CDR3nt: TGCGCCAGCAGCTGGGGACAGGGACGTGGCTACACCTTC; d_gene: TRBD1; abundance: .; v_gene: TRBV5-1; j_gene: TRBJ1-2
CDR3aa: CAITPVRGGTQYF; CDR3nt: TGTGCCATCACCCCGGTCAGAGGGGGGACCCAGTACTTC; d_gene: .; abundance: .; v_gene: TRBV10-3; j_gene: TRBJ2-5
CDR3aa: CASSLGLYSNQPQHF; CDR3nt: TGTGCCAGCAGCCTGGGACTTTATAGCAATCAGCCCCAGCATTTT; d_gene: .; abundance: .; v_gene: TRBV5-6; j_gene: TRBJ1-5
CDR3aa: CASRWEGTGYGYTF; CDR3nt: TGTGCCAGCAGGTGGGAGGGAACGGGGTATGGCTACACCTTC; d_gene: .; abundance: .; v_gene: TRBV28; j_gene: TRBJ1-2
CDR3aa: CASKSGQYSYEQYF; CDR3nt: TGTGCCAGTAAATCCGGACAGTATTCCTACGAGCAGTACTTC; d_gene: .; abundance: .; v_gene: TRBV19; j_gene: TRBJ2-7